One and the same sample provided the 22 T cell receptor beta chains below, sequenced in a study of T-cell memory formation after mild COVID-19. TCRdb re-derived calls from the 5' RACE reads in MiXCR, one entry per CDR3 protein. This sample has approximately 340,000 distinct CDR3 sequences; approximately 16% occur once, and the top ten carry more than 20%. The specimen sequenced was PBMCs or a T cell subset sorted from them (not recorded which). These receptors originate from a man younger than 35 who had mild COVID-19 (a few samples of this study predate the infection). Cell type and time point are not known.

Only a few counts were recorded for this clonotype. The V and J genes are TRBV5-5 and TRBJ2-3; TRBD2 matches 12 bases. The CDR3 spans 16 residues. V trimming: 0 bases; J trimming: 5 bases; junction bases outside the gene matches: 4. Per the germline V gene, CDR1 is SGHKS and CDR2 is YYEKEE (reference sequence). CDR3 coding DNA: TGTGCCAGCAGCTTGGGACTAGCGGGGGCTGGAGATACGCAGTATTTT. Its protein product is CASSLGLAGAGDTQYF. Variable domain in full (rest from reference TRBV5-5 and TRBJ2-3): DAGVTQSPTHLIKTRGQQVTLRCSPISGHKSVSWYQQVLGQGPQFIFQYYEKEERGRGNFPDRFSARQFPNYSSELNVNALLLGDSALYLCASSLGLAGAGDTQYFGPGTRLTVL.

The CDR3 is CASSTGTGTVKSNGYTF. The CDR3 DNA is TGCGCCAGCAGCACCGGCACCGGGACAGTCAAATCCAATGGCTACACCTTC. The chain uses TRBV5-1 and TRBJ1-2, with 7 bases aligning to TRBD1. Per germline, CDR1 SGHRS and CDR2 YFSETQ. V was clipped by 4 bases and J by 6 bases; unmatched bases: 18. This CDR3 region has 17 residues.

This clonotype was counted between two and nine times. The J gene is TRBJ2-3, the V gene TRBV28; D gene ambiguous. Trimming pared 5 bases from V and 6 bases from J, leaving 6 bases between. Per germline, CDR1 MDHEN and CDR2 SYDVKM. The CDR3 runs to 11 residues. The CDR3, as DNA: TGTGCCAGCAGTCAACAGGATACGCAGTATTTT. This sequence encodes CASSQQDTQYF.

This chain uses TRBV13 with TRBJ2-1; the match to TRBD1 covers 8 bases. This CDR3 contains 16 residues. J gave up 0 bases and V 4 bases, and 5 bases lay outside the gene matches. Per the germline V gene, CDR1 is PRHDT and CDR2 is FYEKMQ (reference sequence). The CDR3: CASSYRQGYSYNEQFF. The CDR3 DNA follows: TGTGCCAGCAGCTACCGACAGGGGTACTCCTACAATGAGCAGTTCTTC.

This chain links TRBV7-9 with TRBJ2-7, with D uncertain. Germline lookup yields CDR1 SEHNR and CDR2 FQNEAQ (reference sequence). This CDR3 has 13 residues. Trimming took 1 base from V and 3 from J, leaving 7 bases between them. The CDR3 reads CASSLDTFYEQYF. The DNA of the CDR3 is TGTGCCAGCAGCTTAGACACTTTCTACGAGCAGTACTTC. Full variable domain (rest looked up from reference TRBV7-9 and TRBJ2-7): DTGVSQNPRHKITKRGQNVTFRCDPISEHNRLYWYRQTLGQGPEFLTYFQNEAQLEKSRLLSDRFSAERPKGSFSTLEIQRTEQGDSAMYLCASSLDTFYEQYFGPGTRLTVT.

The chain combines TRBV4-1 with TRBJ1-3; no definite D call. The CDR3 is 17 amino acids. Germline V gives CDR1 MGHRA, CDR2 YSYEKL. The V and J ends lost 0 bases and 0 bases respectively, with 12 bases between them. This CDR3 is CASSQDPRRDSGNTIYF. The CDR3 nucleotides read TGCGCCAGCAGCCAAGATCCTAGGAGGGACTCTGGAAACACCATATATTTT.

This chain uses TRBV12-3 or TRBV12-4 with TRBJ1-3; the D is unclear. The length of the CDR3 is 13 residues. Trimming removed 2 bases from V and 2 bases from J, with 4 bases in between. CDR3 loop: CASSLIAGNTIYF. CDR3 bases: TGTGCCAGCAGTTTAATAGCTGGAAACACCATATATTTT.

This clonotype was detected ten times or more. This chain links TRBV4-1 with TRBJ2-5; 7 bases agree with TRBD2. Germline V gene data show CDR1 as MGHRA and CDR2 as YSYEKL. V was clipped by 2 bases and J by 5 bases; unmatched bases: 8. CDR3 length: 15 amino acids. CDR3 amino acids: CASSQRLAGVETQYF. Written as DNA, the CDR3 is TGCGCCAGCAGCCAACGACTAGCTGGGGTGGAGACCCAGTACTTC.

This clonotype was observed a few times. This sequence joins TRBV30 and TRBJ1-5, with 7 bases aligning to TRBD1. Germline loops: CDR1 GTSNPN, CDR2 SVGIG (reference sequence). The CDR3 length is 15 residues. After removal of 5 bases from V and 2 bases from J, the junction contained 9 bases not matched to a gene. CDR3 protein: CAWGTGASGNQPQHF. The CDR3 DNA reads TGTGCCTGGGGCACAGGGGCGTCGGGCAATCAGCCCCAGCATTTT. Together with reference TRBV30 and TRBJ1-5, the CDR3 gives the full variable domain: SQTIHQWPATLVQPVGSPLSLECTVEGTSNPNLYWYRQAAGRGLQLLFYSVGIGQISSEVPQNLSASRPQDRQFILSSKKLLLSDSGFYLCAWGTGASGNQPQHFGDGTRLSIL.

This clonotype was found many times. This rearrangement joins TRBV29-1 to TRBJ2-5, with no clear D. The V end lost 3 bases, the J end lost 5 bases, and 13 bases lay between the germline ends. CDR3 length: 13 residues. Looked up from germline, CDR1 is SQVTM and CDR2 is ANQGSEA. Here the CDR3 reads CSVDIIGLETQYF. Here the CDR3 DNA reads TGCAGCGTTGATATCATAGGGCTGGAGACCCAGTACTTC.

In this sample, this clonotype turned up a few times. The chain combines TRBV4-1 with TRBJ2-1; D unresolved. CDR1 is MGHRA and CDR2 is YSYEKL in the germline V gene. This CDR3 is 15 amino acids long. V was pared by 0 bases and J by 4 bases, with 10 bases between. In DNA form, the CDR3 reads TGCGCCAGCAGCCAAGAAGGGTCCATTTACAATGAGCAGTTCTTC. This sequence encodes CASSQEGSIYNEQFF.

The J gene is TRBJ1-4, the V gene TRBV20-1; D might be TRBD1 (5 bases). V lost 3 bases and J 5 bases, leaving 13 bases between the germline ends. Germline CDR1 is DFQATT and CDR2 is SNEGSKA (reference sequence). The CDR3 spans 14 residues. This CDR3 is CSARARDQNEKLFF. CDR3 DNA: TGCAGTGCTAGGGCCCGGGACCAGAATGAAAAACTGTTTTTT.

This clonotype was seen only a few times. This chain links TRBV7-2 with TRBJ2-1; 10 nucleotides align to TRBD2. This CDR3 region has 17 residues. The germline CDR1 and CDR2 sequences are SGHTA and FQGNSA. J gave up 2 bases and V 0 bases, and 4 bases lay outside the gene matches. CDR3 in amino acids: CASSLAQSGGAYNEQFF. The CDR3 DNA sequence: TGTGCCAGCAGCTTAGCCCAAAGCGGGGGGGCCTACAATGAGCAGTTCTTC.

This clonotype has more than one count but fewer than ten. This sequence joins TRBV5-1 and TRBJ1-2; D not certain. Germline CDR1 and CDR2: SGHRS and YFSETQ. The CDR3 has 14 amino acids. Between the trimmed V and J ends, which lost 1 base and 2 bases, there was a span of 9 bases. The CDR3 DNA sequence: TGCGCCAGCAGCTTGTCCACGGACAACTATGGCTACACCTTC. Translated: CASSLSTDNYGYTF.

The chain has TRBV4-3 and TRBJ1-4, with D maybe TRBD1 (5 bases). V was cut by 0 bases and J by 4 bases, with 9 bases left in between. The CDR3 runs to 15 residues. Germline V gene sequence: CDR1 LGHNA, CDR2 YSLEER. The CDR3 DNA follows: TGCGCCAGCAGCCAAGAGGGGGTCGGTAATGAAAAACTGTTTTTT. Protein product: CASSQEGVGNEKLFF.

The V call is TRBV5-4, the J call TRBJ2-5; 13 bases fit TRBD2. CDR3 length: 19 amino acids. V lost 3 bases to trimming and J lost 5 bases; unmatched junction nucleotides: 16. Per germline, CDR1 SGHNT and CDR2 YYREEE (reference sequence). This CDR3 is CASSSGTSGDGGRVETQYF. CDR3 nucleotides: TGTGCCAGCAGCTCCGGGACTAGCGGGGATGGTGGCCGGGTGGAGACCCAGTACTTC.

This clonotype was counted a few times. The chain combines TRBV4-2 with TRBJ2-5, with a tentative D call TRBD1 (6 bases). This CDR3 is built from 15 residues. Trimming removed 4 bases from V and 0 bases from J, with 12 bases in between. In germline, CDR1 is LGHNA, CDR2 YNFKEQ. The DNA of the CDR3 is TGTGCCAGCAGCCGTACGTGGGGGCACCAAGAGACCCAGTACTTC. This encodes CASSRTWGHQETQYF.

This CDR3 is CSAREGTDHYEQYV. Here the CDR3 DNA reads TGCAGTGCAAGAGAGGGGACAGACCATTACGAGCAGTACGTC. The chain joins TRBV20-1 to TRBJ2-7; 7 positions match TRBD1. This CDR3 is built from 14 residues. Germline lookup yields CDR1 DFQATT and CDR2 SNEGSKA (reference sequence).

This clonotype came up a few times. This chain connects TRBV10-3 to TRBJ2-2, with 9 bases lining up with TRBD2. V lost 8 bases and J lost 1; bases outside the gene matches: 5. This CDR3 contains 15 residues. The germline V gene has CDR1 ENHRY and CDR2 SYGVKD. The CDR3 DNA reads TGTGCCATCCCCTTAGCGGGGGTGAACACCGGGGAGCTGTTTTTT. Its protein is CAIPLAGVNTGELFF.

The chain carries TRBV12-3 or TRBV12-4 and TRBJ2-3; TRBD2 is a possible D gene (6 bases). Deletions cut 7 bases from V and 5 bases from J, with 13 bases between. This CDR3 has 13 residues. The CDR3 nucleotides read TGTGCCAGCACCTCGCGGGGAGGAGATACGCAGTATTTT. This gives the protein CASTSRGGDTQYF.

This clonotype was recorded a few times. The gene calls are TRBV12-3 or TRBV12-4 and TRBJ1-2; D is possibly TRBD1 (6 bases). Trimming shortened V by 5 bases and J by 4 bases, and 11 bases separated the two germline ends. The CDR3 totals 13 residues. CDR3 amino acids: CASSPTGAYGYTF. Here the CDR3 DNA reads TGTGCCAGCAGTCCGACAGGCGCCTATGGCTACACCTTC.

A few counts support this clonotype. The chain employs TRBV19 and TRBJ1-1, with a tentative D call TRBD1 (5 bases). The germline V gene has CDR1 LNHDA and CDR2 SQIVND (reference sequence). The CDR3 is 15 amino acids. V was cut by 5 bases and J by 1 base, with 14 bases left in between. CDR3 residues: CASSVGPGGNTEAFF. CDR3 nucleotides: TGTGCCAGTAGTGTGGGACCCGGCGGGAACACTGAAGCTTTCTTT.